This T cell receptor (beta chain) was sequenced for a study of shared clonotypes between healthy human individuals. The method was immunoSEQ multiplex PCR; TCRdb's version includes in-frame clones alone and lacks a portion of them. In the table there are over a million clones, about 84% of which are singletons. Notes on the study in general: Across a few donors, naive CD4 shared around 5%, naive CD8 approximately 3.5%, memory CD4 roughly 2.4%, memory CD8 approximately 0.4%. Estimated richness was generally greater in naive than memory subsets.

The CDR3 contains 12 residues. Per the germline V gene, CDR1 is SEHNR and CDR2 is FQNEAQ (reference sequence). The V and J ends lost 7 bases and 7 bases respectively, with 13 bases between them. With respect to this clone: Its antigen is unidentified.

V is TRBV7-9 and J is TRBJ2-5; TRBD2 is a possible D gene (5 bases). What was sequenced was memory CD4+ T cells from PBMCs. This sample's subset: CD45RA-negative fraction. The TCR was taken from a man younger than 35 in good health. Some clones in this sample may be carry-over from other donors' samples. The CDR3 loop reads CASTTDEGTQYF. The DNA for the CDR3 is TGTGCCAGCACCACCGATGAGGGGACCCAGTACTTC.